The rows below give T cell receptor beta chains drawn from one sample of a study of shared clonotypes between healthy human individuals. Profiling relied on immunoSEQ multiplex PCR, and the TCRdb table lists in-frame clones only, not all of them. The sample records about 510,000 clones, about 95% being singletons. Sequencing was carried out using naive CD4+ T cells sorted from blood. The receptor source for this set is a woman aged 30 to 39 in good health. Each CDR3 is given without its conserved first and last residue. A D gene is named only where the DNA matches it firmly.

CDR3aa	v_gene	d_gene	j_gene
ASSSLGREQF	TRBV7-2	NA	TRBJ2-1
ASSAGAGDTQY	TRBV6-4	NA	TRBJ2-3
ATRTSGRQYEQY	TRBV27	TRBD2	NA
ASRGSGESTDTQY	TRBV19	NA	TRBJ2-3
ASSIGGADVAYNEQF	TRBV19	NA	TRBJ2-1
AVATGGETQY	TRBV10-3	TRBD1	TRBJ2-5
ASSPPAKAAYEQY	TRBV18	NA	TRBJ2-7
ASSLLLSGNTIY	TRBV7-9	NA	TRBJ1-3
AISPLAGEGSEQY	TRBV10-3	TRBD2	TRBJ2-7
ASSYSRTTYEQY	TRBV6-5	NA	TRBJ2-7
ASSMGDVPPYEQY	TRBV19	NA	TRBJ2-7
ASSITAGRKNTEAF	TRBV19	NA	TRBJ1-1
ASSLEAPNYGYT	TRBV5-1	NA	TRBJ1-2
ASIYPGTSGSNNEQF	TRBV28	TRBD2	TRBJ2-1
ASSVGGGWPTNEKLF	TRBV9	NA	TRBJ1-4
ASSPRTAFANEKLF	TRBV11-2	NA	TRBJ1-4
ASSPPGPGNTIY	TRBV18	NA	TRBJ1-3
ATSRVRLAVNTGELF	TRBV15	TRBD2	TRBJ2-2
ASSPGLNSYEQY	TRBV18	NA	TRBJ2-7
ASSAPPSGSVDEQY	TRBV5-4	TRBD2	TRBJ2-7
AIRGPSGANYGYT	TRBV10-3	NA	TRBJ1-2
ASSIGVLRTDRPQH	TRBV19	NA	TRBJ1-5
ASRTGTGTYGYT	TRBV28	TRBD1	TRBJ1-2
ASSDSGGPITGELF	TRBV6-4	NA	TRBJ2-2
ASSPTPPMSTEAF	TRBV28	NA	TRBJ1-1
ASSLARGAGDEQY	TRBV5-6	TRBD2	TRBJ2-7
ASSPGTAMNTEAF	TRBV18	TRBD1	TRBJ1-1
ASSFGLKDEQY	TRBV7-8	NA	NA
ASSPRRGDTQY	TRBV6-6	NA	TRBJ2-3
SVGGGTGNTIY	TRBV29-1	NA	TRBJ1-3
ASSVLGVLDEQY	TRBV5-4	NA	TRBJ2-7
AWERGPPEPLH	TRBV30	NA	TRBJ1-6
ASSAESRVGTQY	TRBV5-1	NA	TRBJ2-3
TSSQNRPENSPLH	TRBV1	NA	TRBJ1-6
ATSSGTSSYNEQF	TRBV15	NA	TRBJ2-1
ASRGTLTGPHEQY	TRBV28	TRBD1	TRBJ2-7
ASSRSGTGEAF	TRBV6-5	NA	TRBJ1-1
ASSSPTGINEKLF	TRBV7-2	TRBD1	TRBJ1-4
ASSLARGRGAHEQY	TRBV7-9	NA	NA
ASKRDRGQGYGYT	TRBV6-1	TRBD1	TRBJ1-2
ASSPAASSYEQY	TRBV18	NA	TRBJ2-7
ASSLKRDARWEKLF	TRBV27	NA	TRBJ1-4